One sample yielded the 12 T cell receptor beta chains listed below, sequenced in a study of T cell changes during pregnancy in multiple sclerosis. Method: immunoSEQ multiplex PCR; TCRdb's copy keeps in-frame clones and lacks some. This table has about 100,000 clones, more than 90% appearing once. The sample here was peripheral blood, taken in the second trimester of pregnancy. The receptors shown here come from a female donor with multiple sclerosis, enrolled in a pregnancy study.

The chain joins TRBV4-1 to TRBJ1-1; D is unclear. Germline V lookup: CDR1 MGHRA, CDR2 YSYEKL. The CDR3 has 15 residues. Trimming pared 0 bases from V and 10 bases from J, leaving 18 bases between. CDR3 coding DNA: TGCGCCAGCAGCCAAGATAGCGGGATCGTCAATGGAGCTTTCTTT. Translating it yields CASSQDSGIVNGAFF.

The chain has TRBV2 and TRBJ2-7, with 9 positions matching TRBD1. From germline, CDR1 is SNHLY and CDR2 FYNNEI. The length of the CDR3 is 13 residues. V shed 6 bases and J 2 bases; nucleotides not matched to a gene: 2. Here the CDR3 DNA reads TGTGCCAGCAGCCGGGACAGGGCCTACGAGCAGTACTTC. Amino acids: CASSRDRAYEQYF.

This chain links TRBV29-1 with TRBJ2-1; 16 nucleotides match TRBD2. CDR1 is SQVTM and CDR2 is ANQGSEA in the germline V gene. CDR3 length: 14 amino acids. With V trimmed by 6 bases and J by 8 bases, 4 bases remained unmatched. The CDR3 spells CSVGLAGGVHEQFF. CDR3 in DNA: TGCAGCGTGGGACTAGCGGGAGGGGTACATGAGCAGTTCTTC.

The chain combines TRBV2 with TRBJ1-1, with a tentative D call TRBD1 (6 bases). The germline V and J ends were trimmed by 2 bases and 3 bases, with 16 bases remaining between them. This CDR3 has 16 amino acids. Germline assignment: CDR1 SNHLY and CDR2 FYNNEI. CDR3 DNA sequence: TGTGCCAGCAGTGAATTGACAGGACAAGGGGACACTGAAGCTTTCTTT. Translation gives CASSELTGQGDTEAFF.

The CDR3 nucleotides read TGTGCCAGCAGCCCGGGACAGAGGGGTGAAAAACTGTTTTTT. Its translation is CASSPGQRGEKLFF. This chain uses TRBV7-2 with TRBJ1-4, with TRBD1 matching over 7 bases. The germline V gene encodes CDR1 SGHTA and CDR2 FQGNSA. J was trimmed by 7 bases and V by 5 bases; bases with no gene match: 7. The CDR3 extends over 14 amino acids.

This chain links TRBV10-3 with TRBJ1-5; TRBD1 is a possible D gene (5 bases). The CDR3 length is 18 residues. Looked up from germline, CDR1 is ENHRY and CDR2 is SYGVKD. Trimming shortened V by 0 bases and J by 0 bases, and 15 bases separated the two germline ends. The CDR3: CAISESAGVQYSNQPQHF. The CDR3 nucleotides read TGTGCCATCAGTGAGTCTGCGGGGGTCCAATATAGCAATCAGCCCCAGCATTTT.

The chain has TRBV7-2 and TRBJ2-3, with a weak D call TRBD2 (6 bases). Germline assignment: CDR1 SGHTA and CDR2 FQGNSA. The CDR3 spans 14 residues. Trimming took 5 bases from V and 1 from J, leaving 10 bases between them. The CDR3 protein is CASSMGGRTDTQYF. DNA for the CDR3: TGTGCCAGCAGCATGGGGGGACGCACAGATACGCAGTATTTT.

This clone was detected only once. This sequence joins TRBV11-2 and TRBJ2-5, with 7 positions matching TRBD1. The germline V gene encodes CDR1 SGHAT and CDR2 FQNNGV. The CDR3 is 14 amino acids. The V gene end was trimmed by 5 bases and the J gene end by 5 bases; junction bases not matched to a gene: 8. As DNA, the CDR3 is TGTGCCAGCAGCACAGACAGGGTTGGGGAGACCCAGTACTTC. Residues: CASSTDRVGETQYF.

J is TRBJ1-1 and V is TRBV25-1; perhaps TRBD1 as D (6 bases). The V and J ends lost 3 bases and 9 bases respectively, with 14 bases between them. CDR1 MGHDK and CDR2 SYGVNS come from the germline V gene. This CDR3 spans 13 amino acids. In nucleotides, the CDR3 is TGTGCCAGCAGTGACGCAACGGGGACAAAAGCTTTCTTT. Protein: CASSDATGTKAFF.

V and J are TRBV11-3 and TRBJ2-7, with 9 nucleotides matching TRBD1. Trimming removed 4 bases from V and 6 bases from J; junction bases left unmatched: 7. The CDR3 has 14 residues. Germline lookup yields CDR1 SGHNT and CDR2 YENEEA. CDR3 coding DNA: TGTGCCAGCAGCTCCGGGACAGGGACTGGCGAGCAGTACTTC. Translated: CASSSGTGTGEQYF.

The chain joins TRBV7-6 to TRBJ2-3; 8 bases map to TRBD2. The trim removed 2 bases at V and 0 bases at J, leaving 4 bases unmatched. The germline V gene encodes CDR1 SGHVS and CDR2 FNYEAQ. The CDR3 is made up of 16 amino acids. The CDR3: CASSLKAGGSTDTQYF. The CDR3 DNA reads as TGTGCCAGCAGCTTAAAGGCGGGGGGTAGCACAGATACGCAGTATTTT.

This clone was detected a few times. The chain combines TRBV5-1 with TRBJ2-1; 8 bases match TRBD1. Germline CDR1 is SGHRS and CDR2 is YFSETQ. CDR3 length equals 13 residues. Losses at the gene ends were 6 bases for V and 9 bases for J; bases not matched to a gene: 8. CDR3 sequence reads: CASTRQGSAEQFF. The DNA for the CDR3 is TGCGCCAGCACGAGACAGGGGTCCGCTGAGCAGTTCTTC.